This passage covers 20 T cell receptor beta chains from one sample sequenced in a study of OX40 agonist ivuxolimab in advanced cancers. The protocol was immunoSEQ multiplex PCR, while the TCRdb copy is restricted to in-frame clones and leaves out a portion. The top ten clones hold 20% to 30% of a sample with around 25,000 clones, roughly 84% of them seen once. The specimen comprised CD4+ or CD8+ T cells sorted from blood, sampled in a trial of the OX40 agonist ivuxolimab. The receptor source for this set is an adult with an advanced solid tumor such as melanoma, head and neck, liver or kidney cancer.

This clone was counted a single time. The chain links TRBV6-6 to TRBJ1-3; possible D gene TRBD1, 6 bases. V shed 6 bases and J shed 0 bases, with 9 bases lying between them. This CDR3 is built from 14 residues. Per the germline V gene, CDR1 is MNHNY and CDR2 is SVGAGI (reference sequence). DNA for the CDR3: TGTGCCAGCAGCACAGGGAACTCTGGAAACACCATATATTTT. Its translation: CASSTGNSGNTIYF.

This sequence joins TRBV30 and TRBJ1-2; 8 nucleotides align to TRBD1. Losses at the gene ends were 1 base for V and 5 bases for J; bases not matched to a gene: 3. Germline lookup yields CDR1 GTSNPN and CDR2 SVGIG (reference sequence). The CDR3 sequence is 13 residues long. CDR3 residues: CAWSGWTGYGYTF. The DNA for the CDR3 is TGTGCCTGGAGTGGTTGGACAGGGTATGGCTACACCTTC. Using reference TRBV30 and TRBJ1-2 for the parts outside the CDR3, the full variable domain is SQTIHQWPATLVQPVGSPLSLECTVEGTSNPNLYWYRQAAGRGLQLLFYSVGIGQISSEVPQNLSASRPQDRQFILSSKKLLLSDSGFYLCAWSGWTGYGYTFGSGTRLTVV.

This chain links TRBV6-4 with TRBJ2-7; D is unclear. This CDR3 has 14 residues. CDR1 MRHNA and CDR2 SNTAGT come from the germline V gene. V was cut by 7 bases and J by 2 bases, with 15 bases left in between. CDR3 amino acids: CASIEPSEPYEQYF. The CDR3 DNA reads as TGTGCCAGCATCGAACCCAGCGAGCCCTACGAGCAGTACTTC.

The CDR3 nucleotides are TGTGCCAGCAGCTTACCAAGGGACAGTAATTACTATGGCTACACCTTC. This gives the protein CASSLPRDSNYYGYTF. The V and J genes are TRBV7-2 and TRBJ1-2; 7 bases agree with TRBD1. From germline, CDR1 is SGHTA and CDR2 FQGNSA. The CDR3 runs to 16 residues. Trimming took 2 bases from V and 3 from J; bases not matched to a gene: 9.

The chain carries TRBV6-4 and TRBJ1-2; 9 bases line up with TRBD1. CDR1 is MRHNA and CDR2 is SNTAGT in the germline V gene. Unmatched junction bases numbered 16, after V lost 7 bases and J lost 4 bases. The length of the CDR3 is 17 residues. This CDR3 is CASTPNPGTGQVYGYTF. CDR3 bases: TGTGCCAGCACCCCGAATCCAGGGACAGGGCAGGTCTATGGCTACACCTTC.

DNA for the CDR3: TGTGCCAGCAGTGATGGGACAGGAGTGAACACTGAAGCTTTCTTT. Translating gives CASSDGTGVNTEAFF. This sequence joins TRBV25-1 and TRBJ1-1; 8 bases agree with TRBD1. The V and J ends lost 3 bases and 0 bases, in that order; junction bases with no gene match: 3. Per germline, CDR1 MGHDK and CDR2 SYGVNS. The CDR3 extends over 15 amino acids.

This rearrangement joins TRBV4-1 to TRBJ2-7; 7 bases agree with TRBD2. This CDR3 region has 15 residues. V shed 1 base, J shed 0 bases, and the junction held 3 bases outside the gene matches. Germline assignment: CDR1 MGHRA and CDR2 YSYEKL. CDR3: CASSQVPGGSYEQYF. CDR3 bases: TGCGCCAGCAGCCAAGTCCCGGGGGGCTCCTACGAGCAGTACTTC.

The CDR3 DNA reads as TGTGCCAGCAGTCCAGAGAGGGGGTGGGAGACCCAGTACTTC. Its protein is CASSPERGWETQYF. The V call is TRBV27, the J call TRBJ2-5; possible D gene TRBD1, 6 bases. Looked up from germline, CDR1 is MNHEY and CDR2 is SMNVEV (reference sequence). V was pared by 5 bases and J by 5 bases, with 15 bases between. The CDR3 runs 14 residues.

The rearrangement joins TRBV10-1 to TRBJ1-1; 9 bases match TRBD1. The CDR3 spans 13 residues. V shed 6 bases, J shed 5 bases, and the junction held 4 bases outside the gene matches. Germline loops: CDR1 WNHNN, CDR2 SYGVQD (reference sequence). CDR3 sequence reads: CASRDRGETEAFF. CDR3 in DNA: TGCGCCAGCAGGGACAGGGGAGAGACTGAAGCTTTCTTT.

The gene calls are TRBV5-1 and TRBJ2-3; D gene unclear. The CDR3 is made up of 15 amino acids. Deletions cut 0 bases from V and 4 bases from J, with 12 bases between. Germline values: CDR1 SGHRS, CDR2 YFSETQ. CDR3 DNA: TGCGCCAGCAGCTTGGAAGAGCCCGTCCCAGATACGCAGTATTTT. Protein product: CASSLEEPVPDTQYF.

CDR3 bases: TGTGCCAGCAGCGTAGTCGGGGGGGCTGGAGATACGCAGTATTTT. Its translation is CASSVVGGAGDTQYF. The chain uses TRBV9 and TRBJ2-3; TRBD2 agrees at 8 bases. This CDR3 has 15 amino acids. Losses at the gene ends were 0 bases for V and 5 bases for J; bases not matched to a gene: 5. CDR1 SGDLS and CDR2 YYNGEE come from the germline V gene.

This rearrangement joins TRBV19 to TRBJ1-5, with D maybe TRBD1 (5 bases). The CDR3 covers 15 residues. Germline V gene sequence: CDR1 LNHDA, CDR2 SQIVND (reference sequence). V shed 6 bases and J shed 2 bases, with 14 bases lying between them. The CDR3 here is CASRPYTGGNQPQHF. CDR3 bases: TGTGCCAGTAGACCTTACACAGGAGGCAATCAGCCCCAGCATTTT.

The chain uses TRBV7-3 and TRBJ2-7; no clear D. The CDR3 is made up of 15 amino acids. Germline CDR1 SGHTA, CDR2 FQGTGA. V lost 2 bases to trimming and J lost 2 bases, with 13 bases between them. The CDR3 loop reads CASSLSPGPPYEQYF. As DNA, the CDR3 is TGTGCCAGCAGCTTATCGCCCGGGCCCCCCTACGAGCAGTACTTC.

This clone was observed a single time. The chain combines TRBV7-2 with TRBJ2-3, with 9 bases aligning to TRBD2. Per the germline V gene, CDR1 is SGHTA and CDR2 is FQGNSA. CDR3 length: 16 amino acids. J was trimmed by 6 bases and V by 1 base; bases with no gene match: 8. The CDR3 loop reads CASSLEISGSLDTQYF. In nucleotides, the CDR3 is TGTGCCAGCAGCTTAGAGATTAGCGGGAGCCTCGATACGCAGTATTTT.

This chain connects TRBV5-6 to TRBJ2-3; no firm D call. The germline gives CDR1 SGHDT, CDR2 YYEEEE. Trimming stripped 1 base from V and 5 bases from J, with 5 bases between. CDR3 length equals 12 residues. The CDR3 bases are TGTGCCAGCAGCTTGTTGCGAGATACGCAGTATTTT. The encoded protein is CASSLLRDTQYF.

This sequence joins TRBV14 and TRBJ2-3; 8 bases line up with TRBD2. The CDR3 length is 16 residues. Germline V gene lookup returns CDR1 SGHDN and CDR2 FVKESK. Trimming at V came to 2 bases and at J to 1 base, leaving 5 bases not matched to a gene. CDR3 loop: CASSQLSGSGTDTQYF. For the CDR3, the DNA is TGTGCCAGCAGCCAATTAAGCGGGAGTGGCACAGATACGCAGTATTTT.

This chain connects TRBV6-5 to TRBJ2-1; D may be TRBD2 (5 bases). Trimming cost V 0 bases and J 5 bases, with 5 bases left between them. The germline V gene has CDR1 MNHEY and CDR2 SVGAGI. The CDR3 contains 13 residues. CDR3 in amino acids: CASSYSGDNEQFF. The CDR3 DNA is TGTGCCAGCAGTTACTCGGGAGACAATGAGCAGTTCTTC.

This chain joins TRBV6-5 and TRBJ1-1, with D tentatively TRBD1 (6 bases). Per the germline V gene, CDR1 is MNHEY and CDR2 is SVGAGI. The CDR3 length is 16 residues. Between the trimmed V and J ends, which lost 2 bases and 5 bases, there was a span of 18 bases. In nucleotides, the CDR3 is TGTGCCAGCAGTTACGCCTTCGGACAGAGAGGGACTGAAGCTTTCTTT. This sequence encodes CASSYAFGQRGTEAFF.

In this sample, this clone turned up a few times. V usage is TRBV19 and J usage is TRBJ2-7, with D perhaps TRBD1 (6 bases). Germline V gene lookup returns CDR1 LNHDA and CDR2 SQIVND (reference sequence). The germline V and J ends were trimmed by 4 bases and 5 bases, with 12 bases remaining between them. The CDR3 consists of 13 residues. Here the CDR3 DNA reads TGTGCCAGTAGTAGGGGGCGCTGGAACGAGCAGTACTTC. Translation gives CASSRGRWNEQYF.

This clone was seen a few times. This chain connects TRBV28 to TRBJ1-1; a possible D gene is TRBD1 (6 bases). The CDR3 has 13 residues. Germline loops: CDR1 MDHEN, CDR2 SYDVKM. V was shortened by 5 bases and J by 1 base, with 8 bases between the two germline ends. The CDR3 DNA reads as TGTGCCAGCAGTATCAGGGGGAACACTGAAGCTTTCTTT. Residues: CASSIRGNTEAFF. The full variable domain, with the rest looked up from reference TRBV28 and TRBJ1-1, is DVKVTQSSRYLVKRTGEKVFLECVQDMDHENMFWYRQDPGLGLRLIYFSYDVKMKEKGDIPEGYSVSREKKERFSLILESASTNQTSMYLCASSIRGNTEAFFGQGTRLTVV.